Below, one TCR beta chain is given with its context. What it binds is unknown. Trimming left V 8 bases short and J 2 bases short, with 13 bases between. CDR1 and CDR2 (germline): MRHNA, SNTAGT. The length of the CDR3 is 15 residues. Extracted RNA was reverse transcribed, and the resulting cDNA served as sequencing template. The data were produced by immunoSEQ multiplex PCR, yet TCRdb's version contains in-frame clones alone and is incomplete. The table has approximately 180,000 clones, more than 55% seen once. This record comes from a study of CD8+ T cells in alopecia areata. Study-level points and caveats: Normal scalp had lower clonality than lesional scalp, with alopecia totalis/universalis lesions showing this most strongly. The presence of one nonresponder keeps the tie between baseline CD8+ expansion and response uncertain.

As for treatment: oral pan-JAK inhibitor, 5-10 mg twice daily. The specimen was CD4+ T cells sorted from blood, collected around week 50, from a patient treated with tofacitinib. The clonotype comes from a human donor with alopecia areata. The chain recombines TRBV6-4 with TRBJ2-6; perhaps TRBD2 as D (6 bases). DNA of the CDR3: TGTGCCAGCGGAGGGGACCCCACTGGGGCCAACGTCCTGACTTTC. Its protein is CASGGDPTGANVLTF.